One and the same sample provided the 22 T cell receptor beta chains below, sequenced in a study of blood T cells in healthy people across ages. Combining a sample-barcoded 5' primer with a J-beta primer mix, a second PCR ran for about 7 to 12 cycles. TCRdb reanalysed the 5' RACE reads using MiXCR and keeps one entry per CDR3 protein. The sample lists 800,000 to 950,000 distinct CDR3 sequences, around 46% seen once, with roughly 13% in the top ten. Sequenced input: blood. The receptors here all came from a man aged 30 to 45 in good health.

This clonotype was found a few times. The rearrangement links TRBV28 to TRBJ1-2; no firm D call. There are 11 residues in the CDR3. With 4 bases removed from V and 8 bases from J, the gap between germline ends came to 8 bases. From germline, CDR1 is MDHEN and CDR2 SYDVKM. The CDR3 protein is CASSSRRGYTF. The DNA of the CDR3 is TGTGCCAGCAGTTCCCGCCGAGGCTACACCTTC.

V usage is TRBV12-3 or TRBV12-4 and J usage is TRBJ1-2, with 8 bases fitting TRBD1. The CDR3 runs 15 residues. V was clipped by 6 bases and J by 5 bases; unmatched bases: 11. CDR3 sequence reads: CASRYTRTGYYGYTF. The CDR3 DNA reads as TGTGCCAGCAGATACACCCGGACAGGGTATTATGGCTACACCTTC.

The chain combines TRBV5-1 with TRBJ1-1; 8 nucleotides match TRBD1. Germline V gene sequence: CDR1 SGHRS, CDR2 YFSETQ. Trimming at V came to 0 bases and at J to 1 base, leaving 5 bases not matched to a gene. The CDR3 consists of 16 residues. The CDR3 DNA is TGCGCCAGCAGCTTGGCCCGACAGGGGTGGAACACTGAAGCTTTCTTT. Translating it yields CASSLARQGWNTEAFF. Full variable domain (rest looked up from reference TRBV5-1 and TRBJ1-1): KAGVTQTPRYLIKTRGQQVTLSCSPISGHRSVSWYQQTPGQGLQFLFEYFSETQRNKGNFPGRFSGRQFSNSRSEMNVSTLELGDSALYLCASSLARQGWNTEAFFGQGTRLTVV.

This clonotype was observed a handful of times. V and J are TRBV13 and TRBJ2-1; 8 bases agree with TRBD1. Germline CDR1 PRHDT, CDR2 FYEKMQ (reference sequence). V gave up 5 bases and J gave up 0 bases; unmatched junction bases: 9. The CDR3 has 17 amino acids. CDR3 nucleotide sequence: TGTGCCAGCAGCCCAGGGGGCAGGGGGACCTCCTACAATGAGCAGTTCTTC. This gives the protein CASSPGGRGTSYNEQFF.

The rearrangement joins TRBV5-4 to TRBJ1-5; 7 nucleotides agree with TRBD1. The germline gives CDR1 SGHNT, CDR2 YYREEE (reference sequence). Trimming at V came to 4 bases and at J to 6 bases, leaving 7 bases not matched to a gene. The CDR3 extends over 14 amino acids. DNA for the CDR3: TGTGCCAGCAGCAGACAGGGAGAGGGTCAGCCCCAGCATTTT. Amino acids: CASSRQGEGQPQHF.

The chain is built from TRBV30 and TRBJ2-1, with a tentative D call TRBD2 (5 bases). Germline values: CDR1 GTSNPN, CDR2 SVGIG (reference sequence). The CDR3 loop spans 16 amino acids. Trimming pared 0 bases from V and 2 bases from J, leaving 14 bases between. The CDR3 DNA is TGTGCCTGGAGTGTCACGGGGATTTCCACCTACAATGAGCAGTTCTTC. This encodes CAWSVTGISTYNEQFF.

This clonotype was observed a few times. The J gene is TRBJ2-1, the V gene TRBV7-2, with D maybe TRBD2 (6 bases). Germline V gene lookup returns CDR1 SGHTA and CDR2 FQGNSA. The ends were cut back, 8 bases at V and 3 bases at J, with 14 bases in the middle. The CDR3 contains 14 residues. The CDR3 protein is CASVPPSVYNEQFF. CDR3 nucleotides: TGTGCCAGCGTGCCACCTAGCGTCTACAATGAGCAGTTCTTC.

Note on this clonotype: Sequence at one end of the junction differs from germline and may be a read error. The chain uses TRBV6-6 and TRBJ1-1; possibly TRBD1 for D (5 bases). The CDR3 contains 14 residues. Germline V gene data show CDR1 as MNHNY and CDR2 as SVGAGI (reference sequence). The CDR3 region has the DNA TGTGCCAGCACTTACCCCGGGGGGAACACTGAAGCTTTCTTT. The encoded protein is CASTYPGGNTEAFF.

This clonotype was seen a single time. This sequence joins TRBV12-3 or TRBV12-4 and TRBJ2-7; D unclear. This CDR3 has 15 residues. Trimming left V 3 bases short and J 6 bases short, with 18 bases between. The CDR3 DNA sequence: TGTGCCAGCAGTTTTGCCGGGCCGGGTCTAGGCGAGCAGTACTTC. It encodes CASSFAGPGLGEQYF.

Turning to this clonotype: A junction boundary mismatches the germline segment, possibly from a read error. The chain recombines TRBV7-8 with TRBJ2-3; tentative D call: TRBD1 (5 bases). Germline CDR1 reads SGHVS; CDR2 reads FQNEAQ. The CDR3 consists of 14 residues. The CDR3 is CAGSSGFIADTQYF. CDR3 nucleotides: TGTGCCGGCAGCTCAGGGTTTATCGCAGATACGCAGTATTTT. The complete variable domain, with remaining parts taken from reference TRBV7-8 and TRBJ2-3, reads GAGVSQSPRYKVAKRGQDVALRCDPISGHVSLFWYQQALGQGPEFLTYFQNEAQLDKSGLPSDRFFAERPEGSVSTLKIQRTQQEDSAVYLCAGSSGFIADTQYFGPGTRLTVL.

This clonotype has only a few counts. The rearrangement joins TRBV4-1 to TRBJ1-5; D is perhaps TRBD1 (6 bases). The germline V and J ends were trimmed by 3 bases and 7 bases, with 7 bases remaining between them. Germline-derived CDR1 and CDR2 are MGHRA and YSYEKL. The CDR3 consists of 12 residues. The CDR3 here is CASSHRGQPQHF. In nucleotides, the CDR3 is TGCGCCAGCAGCCACAGGGGACAGCCCCAGCATTTT.

The chain carries TRBV20-1 and TRBJ1-5; weak D call: TRBD1 (5 bases). V was cut by 0 bases and J by 6 bases, with 12 bases left in between. The CDR3 totals 14 residues. Germline-derived CDR1 and CDR2 are DFQATT and SNEGSKA (reference sequence). The CDR3 is CSARDWGGTQPQHF. In DNA form, the CDR3 reads TGCAGTGCTAGAGATTGGGGGGGAACTCAGCCCCAGCATTTT.

This clonotype has only one observation. The chain uses TRBV5-5 and TRBJ2-7; 9 bases map to TRBD1. This CDR3 spans 14 amino acids. V shed 0 bases, J shed 7 bases, and the junction held 5 bases outside the gene matches. The germline V gene has CDR1 SGHKS and CDR2 YYEKEE (reference sequence). CDR3 sequence: CASSLDRGPWEQYF. As DNA, the CDR3 is TGTGCCAGCAGCTTGGACAGGGGGCCTTGGGAGCAGTACTTC.

The genes are TRBV3-1 and TRBJ2-1, with a possible D match to TRBD2 (7 bases). V lost 1 base and J 4 bases, leaving 20 bases between the germline ends. CDR3 length: 18 amino acids. Per the germline V gene, CDR1 is LGHDT and CDR2 is YNNKEL (reference sequence). The CDR3 DNA is TGTGCCAGCAGCCAAGGGGGGCTTATCGGGGGGCCGTACAATGAGCAGTTCTTC. Its protein product is CASSQGGLIGGPYNEQFF.

This clonotype was counted between two and nine times. The chain has TRBV20-1 and TRBJ2-7; 11 nucleotides line up with TRBD2. Germline-derived CDR1 and CDR2 are DFQATT and SNEGSKA (reference sequence). The CDR3 length is 17 residues. The V and J ends lost 0 bases and 3 bases, in that order; junction bases with no gene match: 10. In nucleotides, the CDR3 is TGCAGTGCTAGAGATCTACTAGCGGGAGATAAGTACTACGAGCAGTACTTC. It codes for CSARDLLAGDKYYEQYF.

This chain joins TRBV20-1 and TRBJ2-1, with 9 bases fitting TRBD2. Germline trimming cut 4 bases from V and 1 base from J; bases unmatched to any gene: 8. Germline CDR1 and CDR2: DFQATT and SNEGSKA (reference sequence). CDR3 size: 16 residues. CDR3 DNA: TGCAGTGCTATAGGTAGCGGGGGTTTTTCCTACAATGAGCAGTTCTTC. Translated, it gives CSAIGSGGFSYNEQFF.

The chain has TRBV14 and TRBJ2-1; 9 nucleotides agree with TRBD1. Germline CDR1 reads SGHDN; CDR2 reads FVKESK. With V trimmed by 2 bases and J by 6 bases, 8 bases remained unmatched. This CDR3 contains 16 residues. The CDR3 DNA reads TGTGCCAGCAGCCAATGGGGGACAGGGATGCCCAATGAGCAGTTCTTC. Encoded protein: CASSQWGTGMPNEQFF. The full variable domain, in which reference TRBV14 and TRBJ2-1 provide the parts outside the CDR3, is EAGVTQFPSHSVIEKGQTVTLRCDPISGHDNLYWYRRVMGKEIKFLLHFVKESKQDESGMPNNRFLAERTGGTYSTLKVQPAELEDSGVYFCASSQWGTGMPNEQFFGPGTRLTVL.

This clonotype was observed a few times. V gene TRBV4-3 combines with J gene TRBJ1-2; D remains unclear. The ends were cut back, 0 bases at V and 5 bases at J, with 13 bases in the middle. This CDR3 region has 15 residues. Germline-derived CDR1 and CDR2 are LGHNA and YSLEER. The CDR3 loop reads CASSQDRFYRYGYTF. The CDR3 coding sequence is TGCGCCAGCAGCCAAGACAGGTTTTATCGGTATGGCTACACCTTC.

V gene TRBV29-1 combines with J gene TRBJ2-1; 8 nucleotides line up with TRBD1. The CDR3 sequence is 13 residues long. The trim removed 7 bases at V and 6 bases at J, leaving 8 bases unmatched. The germline V gene encodes CDR1 SQVTM and CDR2 ANQGSEA. CDR3 in DNA: TGCAGCGATGACAGGGGCTCCCTCAATGAGCAGTTCTTC. Residues: CSDDRGSLNEQFF.

The chain couples TRBV7-9 to TRBJ2-7, with 7 bases fitting TRBD1. With 1 base clipped from V and 7 bases from J, the junction kept 7 bases outside the gene matches. Germline V gene data show CDR1 as SEHNR and CDR2 as FQNEAQ (reference sequence). This CDR3 contains 14 residues. CDR3 amino acids: CASSLGTGVREQYF. CDR3 sequence (DNA): TGTGCCAGCAGCTTAGGAACAGGGGTTCGGGAGCAGTACTTC.

This clonotype was seen more than once but under ten times. V is TRBV7-2 and J is TRBJ2-5; 9 bases are shared with TRBD2. The CDR3 contains 15 residues. Trimming removed 3 bases from V and 1 base from J; junction bases left unmatched: 3. CDR1 SGHTA and CDR2 FQGNSA come from the germline V gene. The CDR3 region is CASSFYSGGQETQYF. CDR3 nucleotide sequence: TGTGCCAGCAGCTTTTATAGCGGGGGCCAAGAGACCCAGTACTTC.

This clonotype occurred a few times. The J gene is TRBJ1-4, the V gene TRBV29-1, with D unresolved. In germline, CDR1 is SQVTM, CDR2 ANQGSEA. The length of the CDR3 is 13 residues. Deletions cut 4 bases from V and 5 bases from J, with 11 bases between. Here the CDR3 reads CSVGGRANEKLFF. Here the CDR3 DNA reads TGCAGCGTTGGCGGCCGCGCAAATGAAAAACTGTTTTTT.